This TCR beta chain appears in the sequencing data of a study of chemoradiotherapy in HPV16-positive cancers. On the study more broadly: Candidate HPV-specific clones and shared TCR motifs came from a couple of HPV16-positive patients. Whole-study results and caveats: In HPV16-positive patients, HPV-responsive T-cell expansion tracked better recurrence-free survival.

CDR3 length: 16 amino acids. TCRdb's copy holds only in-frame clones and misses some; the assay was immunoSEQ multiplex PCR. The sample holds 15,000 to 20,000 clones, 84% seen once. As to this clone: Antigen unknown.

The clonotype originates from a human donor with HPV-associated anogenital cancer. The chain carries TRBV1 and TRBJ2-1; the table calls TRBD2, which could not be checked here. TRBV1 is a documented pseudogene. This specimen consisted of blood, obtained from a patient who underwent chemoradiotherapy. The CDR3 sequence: CTSSQERGTGKNEQFF. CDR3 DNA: TGCACCAGCAGCCAAGAACGTGGGACTGGTAAGAATGAGCAGTTCTTC.